The next 2 T cell receptor beta chains were all read from a single sample in a study of T cell repertoires in aging, cancer and after chemotherapy. Rearranged V-D-J TRB sequences were amplified with a mixed TRB-A/B primer pool. MiXCR was run by TCRdb on the multiplex PCR reads, yielding one entry per CDR3 protein. The sample records about 10,000 distinct CDR3 sequences, less than 45% being singletons. TCR beta rearrangements were amplified from peripheral blood genomic DNA. Sequencing used blood. These receptors all come from a human donor in good health.

This clonotype has a handful of counts. The chain's CDR3 is CASSRDRVNEQFF. The CDR3 nucleotides read TGTGCCAGCAGTCGGGACAGGGTAAATGAGCAGTTCTTC. V and J are TRBV27 and TRBJ2-1, with 9 bases matching TRBD1. V trimming: 5 bases; J trimming: 7 bases; junction bases outside the gene matches: 3. The CDR3 contains 13 residues. The germline V gene has CDR1 MNHEY and CDR2 SMNVEV (reference sequence).

The rearrangement links TRBV6-4 to TRBJ1-2, with TRBD1 matching 7 bases. Germline V lookup: CDR1 MRHNA, CDR2 SNTAGT. There are 15 residues in the CDR3. Losses at the gene ends were 3 bases for V and 8 bases for J; bases not matched to a gene: 12. The CDR3 DNA sequence: TGTGCCAGCAGTGAGACAGGGACAGCATGGGGAGGCTACACCTTC. Protein sequence: CASSETGTAWGGYTF.